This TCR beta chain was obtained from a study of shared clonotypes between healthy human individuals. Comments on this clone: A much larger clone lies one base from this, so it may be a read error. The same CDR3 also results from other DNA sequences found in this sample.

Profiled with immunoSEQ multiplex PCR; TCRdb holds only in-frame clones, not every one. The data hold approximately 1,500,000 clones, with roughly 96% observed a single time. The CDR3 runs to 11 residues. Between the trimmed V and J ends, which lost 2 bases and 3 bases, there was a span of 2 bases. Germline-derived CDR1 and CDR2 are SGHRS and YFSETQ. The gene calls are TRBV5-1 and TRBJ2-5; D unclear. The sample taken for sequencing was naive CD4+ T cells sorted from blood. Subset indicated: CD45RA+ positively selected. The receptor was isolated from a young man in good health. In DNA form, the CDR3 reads TGCGCCAGCAGCTTCAAAGAGACCCAGTACTTC. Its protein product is CASSFKETQYF.